These 27 T cell receptor beta chains were sequenced from one sample in a study of beta chain features in type 1 diabetes. Every bit of the isolated RNA underwent reverse transcription, so sequencing read expressed TCRB transcripts. Libraries were prepared by immunoSEQ multiplex PCR; TCRdb keeps only in-frame clonotypes and omits some of them. This sample has about 930,000 clones, with roughly 16% found just once. Sequences were obtained from naive CD4+ T cells from blood. The receptors were gathered from a young woman in good health.

The genes are TRBV7-9 and TRBJ2-1; 9 nucleotides match TRBD2. The CDR3 runs to 16 residues. Germline V gene lookup returns CDR1 SEHNR and CDR2 FQNEAQ (reference sequence). V dropped 4 bases and J dropped 0; count of bases not matched to a gene: 4. CDR3 sequence: CASSSYSGSSYNEQFF. The CDR3 DNA is TGTGCCAGCAGCTCATATAGCGGGAGCTCCTACAATGAGCAGTTCTTC.

The rearrangement joins TRBV18 to TRBJ2-1; maybe TRBD2 (6 bases). From germline, CDR1 is KGHSH and CDR2 LQKENI. This CDR3 has 14 amino acids. V was clipped by 1 base and J by 9 bases, with 13 bases between them. In DNA, the CDR3 is TGTGCCAGCTCACCACTTTCGGGAGAACTTGAGCAGTTCTTC. Translating it yields CASSPLSGELEQFF.

This chain connects TRBV10-3 to TRBJ2-7; no reliable D call. The CDR3 spans 13 residues. Germline V gene sequence: CDR1 ENHRY, CDR2 SYGVKD. The ends were cut back, 4 bases at V and 1 base at J, with 8 bases in the middle. The chain's CDR3 is CAISVGESYEQYF. The CDR3 DNA follows: TGTGCCATCAGTGTGGGCGAATCCTACGAGCAGTACTTC.

CDR3 residues: CASSATGTLVNEQFF. As DNA, the CDR3 is TGTGCCAGCAGCGCCACCGGGACTTTGGTTAATGAGCAGTTCTTC. This chain connects TRBV7-9 to TRBJ2-1; possibly TRBD2 for D (6 bases). The CDR3 length is 15 residues. Trimming took off 5 bases at V and 7 bases at J, with 18 bases between the two ends. Germline CDR1 and CDR2: SEHNR and FQNEAQ (reference sequence). Full variable domain (missing parts from reference TRBV7-9 and TRBJ2-1): DTGVSQNPRHKITKRGQNVTFRCDPISEHNRLYWYRQTLGQGPEFLTYFQNEAQLEKSRLLSDRFSAERPKGSFSTLEIQRTEQGDSAMYLCASSATGTLVNEQFFGPGTRLTVL.

The chain carries TRBV14 and TRBJ2-1; 7 nucleotides agree with TRBD1. The CDR3 loop spans 16 amino acids. The V gene end was trimmed by 0 bases and the J gene end by 6 bases; junction bases not matched to a gene: 8. Germline V gene sequence: CDR1 SGHDN, CDR2 FVKESK. The CDR3 DNA reads TGTGCCAGCAGCCAAGATTTAGGGACAGTAGCCAATGAGCAGTTCTTC. Its protein is CASSQDLGTVANEQFF.

This clone was detected a few times. The gene calls are TRBV10-3 and TRBJ2-1; 12 nucleotides agree with TRBD1. V was clipped by 8 bases and J by 7 bases; unmatched bases: 3. The CDR3 sequence is 13 residues long. Germline CDR1 and CDR2: ENHRY and SYGVKD. The CDR3 DNA sequence: TGTGCCATCGGGGGACAGGGGGCAAATGAGCAGTTCTTC. This gives the protein CAIGGQGANEQFF.

This clone was seen more than once but under ten times. CDR3 amino acids: CASSYDDSYNEQFF. DNA of the CDR3: TGTGCCAGCAGTTACGACGACAGCTACAATGAGCAGTTCTTC. V gene TRBV6-5 combines with J gene TRBJ2-1; TRBD1 is a possible D gene (5 bases). The germline V gene encodes CDR1 MNHEY and CDR2 SVGAGI. This CDR3 contains 14 residues. V was trimmed by 2 bases and J by 3 bases, leaving 8 bases between them.

V and J are TRBV2 and TRBJ1-2; 7 bases align to TRBD1. Unmatched junction bases numbered 15, after V lost 10 bases and J lost 4 bases. The CDR3 sequence is 15 residues long. Germline CDR1 is SNHLY and CDR2 is FYNNEI. This chain's CDR3 is CATPGQRDVLYGYTF. The CDR3 DNA is TGTGCCACCCCGGGACAGCGAGACGTTCTCTATGGCTACACCTTC.

V is TRBV7-2 and J is TRBJ2-7, with TRBD2 identical over 11 bases. CDR3 length: 16 residues. With 3 bases clipped from V and 3 bases from J, the junction kept 7 bases outside the gene matches. Looked up from germline, CDR1 is SGHTA and CDR2 is FQGNSA. DNA of the CDR3: TGTGCCAGCAGCTTCGCTAGCGGGAGGAGCGGCTACGAGCAGTACTTC. Translation gives CASSFASGRSGYEQYF.

The chain joins TRBV10-3 to TRBJ2-3; the D gene is possibly TRBD1 (5 bases). Looked up from germline, CDR1 is ENHRY and CDR2 is SYGVKD. V was clipped by 4 bases and J by 2 bases, with 10 bases between them. This CDR3 has 14 amino acids. The CDR3 DNA reads as TGTGCCATCAGTGGTAGGGGATACACAGATACGCAGTATTTT. Its translation: CAISGRGYTDTQYF.

V is TRBV14 and J is TRBJ2-3, with D perhaps TRBD2 (5 bases). The CDR3 extends over 14 amino acids. V lost 3 bases and J lost 4, with 11 bases in between. Per the germline V gene, CDR1 is SGHDN and CDR2 is FVKESK. For the CDR3, the DNA is TGTGCCAGCAGCCACGGGAATGGGGCAGATACGCAGTATTTT. Its protein is CASSHGNGADTQYF.

In its sample, this clone was seen a few times. V usage is TRBV4-2 and J usage is TRBJ2-3; tentative D call: TRBD2 (6 bases). Germline assignment: CDR1 LGHNA and CDR2 YNFKEQ. The CDR3 loop spans 16 amino acids. The V and J ends lost 3 bases and 0 bases respectively, with 13 bases between them. The CDR3 DNA reads TGTGCCAGCAGCCACAACATAGCGGCTAGCACAGATACGCAGTATTTT. It is translated as CASSHNIAASTDTQYF.

The chain combines TRBV7-2 with TRBJ1-3; D remains ambiguous. CDR3 size: 16 residues. In germline, CDR1 is SGHTA, CDR2 FQGNSA. Trimming took off 5 bases at V and 0 bases at J, with 14 bases between the two ends. The CDR3, as DNA: TGTGCCAGCAGCATGATGGACCCAAGCTCTGGAAACACCATATATTTT. This sequence encodes CASSMMDPSSGNTIYF.

This rearrangement joins TRBV2 to TRBJ2-4; D remains ambiguous. This CDR3 comprises 11 residues. CDR1 and CDR2 (germline): SNHLY, FYNNEI. Deletions cut 7 bases from V and 5 bases from J, with 6 bases between. CDR3 residues: CASKLENIQYF. CDR3 coding DNA: TGTGCCAGCAAATTGGAAAACATTCAGTACTTC.

V gene TRBV5-1 combines with J gene TRBJ2-1, with 10 bases lining up with TRBD1. The CDR3 totals 15 residues. Germline trimming cut 8 bases from V and 5 bases from J; bases unmatched to any gene: 10. Germline CDR1 SGHRS, CDR2 YFSETQ. The CDR3 DNA follows: TGCGCCAGTACCTCAGCGGGACAGGGGCACAATGAGCAGTTCTTC. Its translation: CASTSAGQGHNEQFF. Based on the CDR3 plus reference TRBV5-1 and TRBJ2-1, the full variable domain is KAGVTQTPRYLIKTRGQQVTLSCSPISGHRSVSWYQQTPGQGLQFLFEYFSETQRNKGNFPGRFSGRQFSNSRSEMNVSTLELGDSALYLCASTSAGQGHNEQFFGPGTRLTVL.

This clone was seen a few times. V gene TRBV11-2 combines with J gene TRBJ1-3; the match to TRBD1 covers 10 bases. The V gene's germline CDR1 is SGHAT and CDR2 FQNNGV. The CDR3 is 17 amino acids. V lost 6 bases and J lost 0; bases outside the gene matches: 8. The CDR3 region is CASSLRRDRGSGNTIYF. The CDR3 nucleotides read TGTGCCAGCAGTTTAAGACGGGACAGGGGCTCTGGAAACACCATATATTTT.

This clone has a handful of counts. The CDR3 coding sequence is TGTGCCAGCAGCTTATTCGACAGGTCGTCTAGCAATCAGCCCCAGCATTTT. It translates to CASSLFDRSSSNQPQHF. The V gene is TRBV7-8, the J gene TRBJ1-5; D is perhaps TRBD1 (6 bases). The germline V gene has CDR1 SGHVS and CDR2 FQNEAQ. V lost 2 bases, J lost 0 bases, and 14 bases lay in between. This CDR3 is built from 17 residues.

This clone was observed a handful of times. This chain uses TRBV7-2 with TRBJ2-1; D not certain. Germline CDR1 is SGHTA and CDR2 is FQGNSA. Trimming stripped 5 bases from V and 5 bases from J, with 10 bases between. The CDR3 covers 13 residues. Here the CDR3 reads CASSKELDNEQFF. The CDR3 DNA sequence: TGTGCCAGCAGCAAGGAGCTGGACAATGAGCAGTTCTTC.

The chain employs TRBV10-3 and TRBJ2-3; TRBD2 agrees at 11 bases. There are 17 residues in the CDR3. V dropped 2 bases and J dropped 2; count of bases not matched to a gene: 6. Germline V gene lookup returns CDR1 ENHRY and CDR2 SYGVKD. The CDR3 nucleotides read TGTGCCATCAGTGAGACCCTGGGACTAGCGGACACAGATACGCAGTATTTT. It specifies CAISETLGLADTDTQYF.

The chain uses TRBV29-1 and TRBJ2-2, with D unclear. CDR3 length: 13 residues. The germline V gene encodes CDR1 SQVTM and CDR2 ANQGSEA. The V and J ends lost 3 bases and 5 bases respectively, with 10 bases between them. CDR3 DNA: TGCAGCGTTGATTTTCAGGATACCGGGGAGCTGTTTTTT. Protein sequence: CSVDFQDTGELFF.

In its sample, this clone was seen a few times. At the DNA level, this CDR3 is encoded by other sequences in the same sample as well. The V call is TRBV4-3, the J call TRBJ2-3, with 8 bases aligning to TRBD1. The CDR3 loop spans 16 amino acids. The ends lost 0 bases at V and 3 bases at J; junction bases unmatched: 5. Germline-derived CDR1 and CDR2 are LGHNA and YSLEER. The CDR3 spells CASSQDRNRGTDTQYF. In DNA, the CDR3 is TGCGCCAGCAGCCAAGATAGGAACAGGGGGACAGATACGCAGTATTTT.

The CDR3 DNA is TGCAGTGCTAGAGTAATTGAGGCTTTCTTT. This sequence encodes CSARVIEAFF. The chain employs TRBV20-1 and TRBJ1-1; D remains ambiguous. The CDR3 extends over 10 amino acids. Trimming took off 1 base at V and 11 bases at J, with 8 bases between the two ends. Per the germline V gene, CDR1 is DFQATT and CDR2 is SNEGSKA (reference sequence).

This clone was observed a few times. The chain carries TRBV9 and TRBJ2-2; 7 bases are shared with TRBD2. The CDR3 extends over 16 amino acids. CDR1 is SGDLS and CDR2 is YYNGEE in the germline V gene. Losses at the gene ends were 2 bases for V and 6 bases for J; bases not matched to a gene: 10. The CDR3 is CASSVASGPAAGELFF. The CDR3, as DNA: TGTGCCAGCAGCGTTGCTAGCGGTCCCGCGGCCGGGGAGCTGTTTTTT.

This clone was found a few times. The J gene is TRBJ2-7, the V gene TRBV6-1; 9 nucleotides line up with TRBD1. CDR1 MNHNS and CDR2 SASEGT come from the germline V gene. The CDR3 contains 15 residues. Trimming cost V 2 bases and J 1 base; bases outside gene matches: 3. The CDR3 is CASSEWDRESYEQYF. CDR3 coding DNA: TGTGCCAGCAGTGAATGGGACAGGGAGTCCTACGAGCAGTACTTC.

This sequence joins TRBV28 and TRBJ1-2, with 7 bases fitting TRBD1. The junction had 8 bases not matched to a gene; V was cut back by 6 bases and J by 4 bases. Germline V gives CDR1 MDHEN, CDR2 SYDVKM. The CDR3 sequence is 14 residues long. For the CDR3, the DNA is TGTGCCAGCAGGGACAGGCTATTCCCCTATGGCTACACCTTC. Protein: CASRDRLFPYGYTF.

This clone was detected only a few times. The chain recombines TRBV18 with TRBJ2-7, with D perhaps matching TRBD2 (6 bases). Germline CDR1 KGHSH, CDR2 LQKENI. The V gene lost 5 bases and the J gene lost 6 bases, with 14 bases spanning the gap. This CDR3 has 13 residues. CDR3 sequence: CASSTGLAFEQYF. The CDR3 nucleotides read TGTGCCAGCTCAACGGGACTTGCTTTCGAGCAGTACTTC.

V and J are TRBV29-1 and TRBJ2-2; 7 bases align to TRBD1. CDR3 length: 13 amino acids. Trimming at V came to 4 bases and at J to 7 bases, leaving 6 bases not matched to a gene. Germline-derived CDR1 and CDR2 are SQVTM and ANQGSEA. CDR3 amino acids: CSVAGTGVGELFF. Written as DNA, the CDR3 is TGCAGCGTTGCCGGAACAGGGGTCGGGGAGCTGTTTTTT.